The following is a TCR beta chain sequence with its context. Unmatched junction bases numbered 1, after V lost 3 bases and J lost 5 bases. Germline CDR1 and CDR2: MGHRA and YSYEKL. The CDR3 is 15 residues long. This sample is part of a study of cytomegalovirus exposure and HLA in healthy donors. Vbeta (60) and Jbeta (13) primers were used in the PCR. Assay used: immunoSEQ multiplex PCR; TCRdb lists only in-frame clones, some missing. This sample has some 160,000 clones, with around 9.6% found just once. What was sequenced was PBMCs. The sequence was obtained from a male donor in good health and CMV-seronegative. The rearrangement links TRBV4-1 to TRBJ2-1; 13 bases line up with TRBD2. CDR3 nucleotides: TGCGCCAGCAGCCATGGACTAGCGGGAGACAATGAGCAGTTCTTC. As protein: CASSHGLAGDNEQFF.